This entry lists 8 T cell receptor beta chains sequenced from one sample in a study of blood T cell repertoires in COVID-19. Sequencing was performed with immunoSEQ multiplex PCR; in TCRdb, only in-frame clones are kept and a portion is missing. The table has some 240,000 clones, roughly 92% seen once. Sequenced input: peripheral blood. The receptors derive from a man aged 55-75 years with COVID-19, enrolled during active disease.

In DNA form, the CDR3 reads TGTGCCAGCAGCCGCTCGAGCGGCCACTCTGGAAACACCATATATTTT. Translation gives CASSRSSGHSGNTIYF. The chain carries TRBV7-9 and TRBJ1-3; no definite D call. Trimming left V 5 bases short and J 0 bases short, with 14 bases between. The CDR3 extends over 16 amino acids. From germline, CDR1 is SEHNR and CDR2 FQNEAQ (reference sequence).

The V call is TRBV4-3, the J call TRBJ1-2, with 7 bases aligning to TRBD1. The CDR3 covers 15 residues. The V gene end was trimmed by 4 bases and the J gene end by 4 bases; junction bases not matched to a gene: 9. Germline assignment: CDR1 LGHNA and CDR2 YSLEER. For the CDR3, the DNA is TGCGCCAGCAGCCGATCCCGGGACAGTCTCTATGGCTACACCTTC. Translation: CASSRSRDSLYGYTF.

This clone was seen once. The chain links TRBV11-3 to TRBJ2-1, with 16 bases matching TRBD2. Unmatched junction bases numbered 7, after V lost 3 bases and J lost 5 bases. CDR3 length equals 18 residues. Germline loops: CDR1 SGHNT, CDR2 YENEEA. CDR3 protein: CASSFSGTSGGADNEQFF. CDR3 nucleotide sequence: TGTGCCAGCAGCTTTTCCGGGACTAGCGGGGGGGCCGACAATGAGCAGTTCTTC.

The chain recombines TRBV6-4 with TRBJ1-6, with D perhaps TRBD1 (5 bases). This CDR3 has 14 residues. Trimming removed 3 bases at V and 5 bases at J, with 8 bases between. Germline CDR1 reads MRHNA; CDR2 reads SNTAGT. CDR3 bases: TGTGCCAGCAGTGAAGAAGGGGATAATTCACCCCTCCACTTT. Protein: CASSEEGDNSPLHF.

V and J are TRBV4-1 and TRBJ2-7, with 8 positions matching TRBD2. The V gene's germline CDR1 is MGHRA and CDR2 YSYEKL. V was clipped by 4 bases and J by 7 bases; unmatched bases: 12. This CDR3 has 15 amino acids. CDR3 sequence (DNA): TGCGCCAGCAGCCGGGGGATGCCGGGAGGGGGAGAGCAGTACTTC. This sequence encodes CASSRGMPGGGEQYF.

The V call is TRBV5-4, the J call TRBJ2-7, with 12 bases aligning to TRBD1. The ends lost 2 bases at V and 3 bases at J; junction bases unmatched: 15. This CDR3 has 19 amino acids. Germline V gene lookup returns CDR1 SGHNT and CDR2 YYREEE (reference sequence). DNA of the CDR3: TGTGCCAGCAGCTTAGGGGACAGGGGGCGTGGGCCCAGCGGCTACGAGCAGTACTTC. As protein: CASSLGDRGRGPSGYEQYF. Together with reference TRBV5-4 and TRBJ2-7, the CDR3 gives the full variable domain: ETGVTQSPTHLIKTRGQQVTLRCSSQSGHNTVSWYQQALGQGPQFIFQYYREEENGRGNFPPRFSGLQFPNYSSELNVNALELDDSALYLCASSLGDRGRGPSGYEQYFGPGTRLTVT.

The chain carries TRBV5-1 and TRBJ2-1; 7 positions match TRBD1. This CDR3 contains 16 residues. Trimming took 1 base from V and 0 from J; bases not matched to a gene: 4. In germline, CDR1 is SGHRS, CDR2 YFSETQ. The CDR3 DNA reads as TGCGCCAGCAGCTTGCGGGACAGTGGCTCCTACAATGAGCAGTTCTTC. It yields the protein CASSLRDSGSYNEQFF.

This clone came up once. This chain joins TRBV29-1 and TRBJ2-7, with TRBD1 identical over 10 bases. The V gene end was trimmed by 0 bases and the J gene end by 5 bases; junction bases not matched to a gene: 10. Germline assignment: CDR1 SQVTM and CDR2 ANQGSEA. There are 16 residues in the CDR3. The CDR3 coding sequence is TGCAGCGTTGAAGATGGGTTAGGGACAGGGGTCCACGAGCAGTACTTC. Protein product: CSVEDGLGTGVHEQYF.